The rows below give T cell receptor beta chains drawn from one sample of a study of cytomegalovirus exposure and HLA in healthy donors. Data came from immunoSEQ multiplex PCR; TCRdb stores just in-frame clones and leaves some out. The sample shows a few hundred thousand clones, 70% to 80% of them seen only once. The sequenced sample was PBMCs. The receptor set was obtained from a girl between 2 and 10 years old in good health and CMV-seronegative. Each CDR3 is given with its conserved first and last residue. Only some rows state a clone size, as once, few, many or a class for expanded clones.

few	TRBV6-6	TRBJ2-5	CASSFGPGLAGETQYF
NA	TRBV6-5	TRBJ1-3	CASSWRDGHSGNTIYF
NA	TRBV7-9	TRBJ1-1	CASSLAGTGGTEAFF
NA	TRBV27	TRBJ2-1	CASSLRGRGYEQFF
few	TRBV7-9	TRBJ2-2	CASSPQGDTGELFF
once	TRBV5-1	TRBJ1-5	CASSLTGGSNQPQHF
once	TRBV7-6	TRBJ2-2	CASSLFGRASGANTGELFF
NA	TRBV10-3	TRBJ1-2	CAIRRDRFNYGYTF
NA	TRBV27	TRBJ2-2	CASNPRGDTGELFF
NA	TRBV9	TRBJ2-3	CASSGGVPGTDTQYF
NA	TRBV27	TRBJ2-1	CASSSRGPRRDNEQFF
NA	TRBV7-9	TRBJ2-7	CASSSGQVSYEQYF
NA	TRBV18	TRBJ1-1	CASSRAGGTEAFF
once	TRBV6-1	TRBJ2-3	CASSDTRFTDTQYF
few	TRBV15	TRBJ2-5	CATSRGTSAETQYF
NA	TRBV21-1	TRBJ2-4	CASSSCGQLAKNIQYF
NA	TRBV2	TRBJ2-7	CASQAGGPDEQYF
NA	TRBV27	TRBJ2-1	CASSPLRGMEQFF
NA	TRBV7-7	TRBJ2-3	CASSLGTSGTDTQYF
NA	TRBV30	TRBJ1-1	CAWIEQGRSTEAFF
NA	TRBV27	TRBJ2-3	CASSFGGDGTDTQYF
NA	TRBV2	TRBJ1-5	CASSLQRGREGNQPQHF
NA	TRBV15	TRBJ1-1	CATSRGGEWNTEAFF
few	TRBV6-5	TRBJ1-4	CASKEVAGGGEKLFF